This TCR beta chain is from a study of shared clonotypes between healthy human individuals. Study-level points and caveats: Non-shared clonotypes were found to have lower generation probabilities than the clonotypes that were shared by all four of the sorted-subset donors. Between several donors, naive CD4 clonotypes were shared at a level of about 5%. Naive subsets generally exceeded memory subsets in estimated richness.

Note on this clone: The antigen is not known.

Original processing methods: Junction-only sequences produced by ImmunoSEQ had no quality scores, so filtering differed. The method was immunoSEQ multiplex PCR; TCRdb's version includes in-frame clones alone and lacks a portion of them. V and J calls and clone size are those listed in that table; D and trimming were worked out from the DNA. The data hold roughly 2.5 million clones, with more than 80% observed a single time. The CDR3 length is 15 residues. The germline V gene has CDR1 SQVTM and CDR2 ANQGSEA. After removal of 6 bases from V and 4 bases from J, the junction contained 11 bases not matched to a gene.

The chain couples TRBV29-1 to TRBJ2-5; 10 bases map to TRBD1. The sequenced material came from naive CD4+ T cells sorted from blood. The subset was: CD45RA+ positively selected. The sequence was obtained from a man between 18 and 35 years old in good health. CDR3 DNA: TGCAGCGTCGCGACCGGGACAGGGGATGGAGAGACCCAGTACTTC. Translating gives CSVATGTGDGETQYF. Using reference TRBV29-1 and TRBJ2-5 for the parts outside the CDR3, the full variable domain is SAVISQKPSRDICQRGTSLTIQCQVDSQVTMMFWYRQQPGQSLTLIATANQGSEATYESGFVIDKFPISRPNLTFSTLTVSNMSPEDSSIYLCSVATGTGDGETQYFGPGTRLLVL.